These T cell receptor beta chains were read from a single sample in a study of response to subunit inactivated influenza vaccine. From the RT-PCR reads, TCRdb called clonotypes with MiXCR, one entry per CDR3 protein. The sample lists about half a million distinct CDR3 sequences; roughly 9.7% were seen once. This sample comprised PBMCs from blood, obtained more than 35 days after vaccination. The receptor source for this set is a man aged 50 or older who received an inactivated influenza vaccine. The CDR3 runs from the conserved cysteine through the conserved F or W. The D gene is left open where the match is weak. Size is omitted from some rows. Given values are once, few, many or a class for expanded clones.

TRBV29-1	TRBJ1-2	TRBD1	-	TGCAGCGTCGCACAGGGGCCGAACTATGGCTACACCTTC	CSVAQGPNYGYTF
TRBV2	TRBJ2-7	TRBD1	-	TGTGCCAGCAGTGAGACAGGGGACTACGAGCAGTACTTC	CASSETGDYEQYF
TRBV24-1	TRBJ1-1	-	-	TGTGCCACCAGTGATTGGGCGAACACTGAAGCTTTCTTT	CATSDWANTEAFF
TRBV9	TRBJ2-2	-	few	TGTGCCAGCAGCGTAGGGAAGACCGCCTACACCGGGGAGCTGTTTTTT	CASSVGKTAYTGELFF
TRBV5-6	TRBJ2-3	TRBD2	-	TGTGCCAGCAGCCCGGGACTAGCGGAAACAGATACGCAGTATTTT	CASSPGLAETDTQYF
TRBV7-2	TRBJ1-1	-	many	TGTGCCAGCAGCTTAACCAGGGAAGTCGAAGCTTTCTTT	CASSLTREVEAFF
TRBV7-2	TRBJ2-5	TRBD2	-	TGTGCCAGCAGCCGAACGAGCGGGGGAAACCAAGAGACCCAGTACTTC	CASSRTSGGNQETQYF
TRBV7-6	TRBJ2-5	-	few	TGTGCCAGCAGCTTACCTAGTGGGGGCGGACGAGAGACCCAGTACTTC	CASSLPSGGGRETQYF
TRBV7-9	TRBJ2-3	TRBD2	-	TGTGCCAGCAGCCTACTAGCGGGAGTCACAGATACGCAGTATTTT	CASSLLAGVTDTQYF
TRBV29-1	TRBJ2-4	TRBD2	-	TGCAGCGTCATTACGGGAGGGAAAAACATTCAGTACTTC	CSVITGGKNIQYF
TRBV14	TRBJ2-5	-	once	TGTGCCAGCAGCCAAGGTCTCAGAACGAACCAAGAGACCCAGTACTTC	CASSQGLRTNQETQYF
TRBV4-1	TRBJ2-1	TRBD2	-	TGCGCCAGCAGCCAGGACGCGACTAGCGGGGGGGCAAATGAGCAGTTCTTC	CASSQDATSGGANEQFF
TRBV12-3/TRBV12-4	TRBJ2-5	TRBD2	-	TGTGCCAGCAGCCCGACTAGCGGGAGAGAAGAGACCCAGTACTTC	CASSPTSGREETQYF
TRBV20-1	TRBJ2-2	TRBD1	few	TGCAGTGCTTCCTCCGACAGGGTGTATACCGGGGAGCTGTTTTTT	CSASSDRVYTGELFF
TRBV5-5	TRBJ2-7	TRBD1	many	TGTGCCAGCAGCTCATGGACAGGGGCCTCCTACGAGCAGTACTTC	CASSSWTGASYEQYF
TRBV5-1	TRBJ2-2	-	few	TGCGCCAGCAGCTCCCTGGGTGCATACACCGGGGAGCTGTTTTTT	CASSSLGAYTGELFF
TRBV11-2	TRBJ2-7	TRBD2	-	TGTGCCAGCAGCTACCGGGCCCTACACCAAGCGGGACCGGCCTACGAGCAGTACTTC	CASSYRALHQAGPAYEQYF
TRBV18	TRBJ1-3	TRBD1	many	TGTGCCAGCTCACCCGGGACAGTTGGAAACACCATATATTTT	CASSPGTVGNTIYF
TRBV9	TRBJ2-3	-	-	TGTGCCAGCACCGAGAGCACAGCCAACACAGATACGCAGTATTTT	CASTESTANTDTQYF
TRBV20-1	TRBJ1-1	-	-	TGCAGTGCTAGAGAGGTCTCGGATTCCATGAACACTGAAGCTTTCTTT	CSAREVSDSMNTEAFF
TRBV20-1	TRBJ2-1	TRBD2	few	TGCAGTGCTAGGGGCGGGACTAGTCTCAATGAGCAGTTCTTC	CSARGGTSLNEQFF
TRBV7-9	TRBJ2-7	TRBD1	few	TGTGCCAGCAGCGGGGGACAGGGGTTCAACGAGCAGTACTTC	CASSGGQGFNEQYF
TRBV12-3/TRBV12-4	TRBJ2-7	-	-	TGTGCCAGCAGTGCCCGACAGGACTCCTACGAGCAGTACTTC	CASSARQDSYEQYF
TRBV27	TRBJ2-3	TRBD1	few	TGTGCCAGCAGTTTCTCGCCAGGGGGCCGCACAGATACGCAGTATTTT	CASSFSPGGRTDTQYF
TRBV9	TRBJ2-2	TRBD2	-	TGTGCCAGCAGCGCGGGACTAGCGGAATTCACCGGGGAGCTGTTTTTT	CASSAGLAEFTGELFF
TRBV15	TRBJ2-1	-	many	TGTGCCACCAGCAGCTCAAGCTACAGGGACAATGAGCAGTTCTTC	CATSSSSYRDNEQFF
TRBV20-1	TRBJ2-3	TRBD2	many	TGCAGTGCTACCCTTATTAGCGGGAGGGCCCGAGATACGCAGTATTTT	CSATLISGRARDTQYF
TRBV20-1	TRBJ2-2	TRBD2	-	TGCAGTGCTTACTCGGGACTAGCGGGAGGTAGCACCGGGGAGCTGTTTTTT	CSAYSGLAGGSTGELFF
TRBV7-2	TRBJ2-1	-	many	TGTGCCAGCAGCCTCCGCTGGCTAACGCCGGATGAGCAGTTCTTC	CASSLRWLTPDEQFF
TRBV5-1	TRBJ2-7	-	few	TGCGCCAGCAGCCCAAACCTTTACAGGATAACGAGGTACGAGCAGTACTTC	CASSPNLYRITRYEQYF
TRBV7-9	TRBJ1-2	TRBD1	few	TGTGCCAGCAGCTCAGAATGGACAGGGGGGGACTATGGCTACACCTTC	CASSSEWTGGDYGYTF
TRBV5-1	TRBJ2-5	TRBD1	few	TGCGCCAGCAGCTCCATCAGGGGGCTCCAAGAGACCCAGTACTTC	CASSSIRGLQETQYF
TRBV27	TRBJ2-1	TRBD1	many	TGTGCCAGCAGTTTATCGACAGGGGGGGGTTACAATGAGCAGTTCTTC	CASSLSTGGGYNEQFF
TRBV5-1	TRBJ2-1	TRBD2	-	TGCGCCAGCAGCTTGGTGGCGGGAGCAAGTATTAATGAGCAGTTCTTC	CASSLVAGASINEQFF
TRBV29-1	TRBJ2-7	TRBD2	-	TGCAGCGTAAGACTAGCGGGAGCAGCAGATTGGGAGCAGTACTTC	CSVRLAGAADWEQYF
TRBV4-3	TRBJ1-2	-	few	TGCGCCAGCAGCCAAGACGACGGATCGTACGACCCCTATGGCTACACCTTC	CASSQDDGSYDPYGYTF
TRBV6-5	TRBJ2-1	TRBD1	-	TGTGCCAGCAGTAACGGACAGGGGGTCGTCGATGAGCAGTTCTTC	CASSNGQGVVDEQFF
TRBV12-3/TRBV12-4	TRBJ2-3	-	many	TGTGCCAGCAGTTTGAGAGACACAGATACGCAGTATTTT	CASSLRDTDTQYF
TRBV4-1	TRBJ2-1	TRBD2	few	TGCGCCAGCAGCCAAGGGTCTAGCGGGAGTCTTTATAATGAGCAGTTCTTC	CASSQGSSGSLYNEQFF
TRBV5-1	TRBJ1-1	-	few	TGCGCCAGCAGCTCGTCCCCGGGGGCGCGGACTGAAGCTTTCTTT	CASSSSPGARTEAFF
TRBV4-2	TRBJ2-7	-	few	TGTGCCAGCAGCCAAAGGGTTACCTACGAGCAGTACTTC	CASSQRVTYEQYF
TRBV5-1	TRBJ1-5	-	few	TGCGCCAGCAGCTCTCCCCGGCGCACAGGTTACAATCAGCCCCAGCATTTT	CASSSPRRTGYNQPQHF
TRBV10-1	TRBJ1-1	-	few	TGCGCCAGCACCCAGGAGTTGAACACTGAAGCTTTCTTT	CASTQELNTEAFF
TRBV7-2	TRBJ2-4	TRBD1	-	TGTGCCAGCAGCTTAGGGACAGGGGGGCTGGACTTC	CASSLGTGGLDF